This T cell receptor beta chain appears in the sequencing data of a study of tumor-infiltrating lymphocytes in primary liver carcinoma. Overall study context: The cohort included men and women aged 30 to 69 years. Tumors measured roughly 4.2 to 11 cm and were stage T1-T3 N0M0.

For this clonotype: Its matching antigen is unknown. One end of the junction does not line up with germline, which may come from a read error.

Findings and caveats of the study: The study found a significantly higher top-250-clone fraction in tumors than in blood (p = 0.039).

Scientists recovered RNA and DNA together from about 21-30 mg of unsorted bulk tissue. Five discrete regions of every tumor underwent sampling. Researchers generated TCR beta cDNA from roughly 500 ng of total RNA, relying on a constant-region primer. What produced the TCR beta libraries was three nested multiplex PCR rounds using slightly modified ARM-PCR. Each CDR3 protein gets one entry after TCRdb re-called the multiplex PCR reads with MiXCR. The data show about 64,000 distinct CDR3 sequences, about 71% seen once. The receptor's source is a man in his forties with primary liver carcinoma and hepatitis B virus infection. The source material was liver tumor tissue from sampling region 4. Subset here: tumor region T4, right-lateral pole.

CDR3 in DNA: TGTCCCAGCAGTTTGGCAGACAGGAACACTGAAGCTTACTTT. Translated: CPSSLADRNTEAYF. The V and J genes are TRBV12-3 or TRBV12-4 and TRBJ1-1; D might be TRBD1 (6 bases). The CDR3 consists of 14 residues.